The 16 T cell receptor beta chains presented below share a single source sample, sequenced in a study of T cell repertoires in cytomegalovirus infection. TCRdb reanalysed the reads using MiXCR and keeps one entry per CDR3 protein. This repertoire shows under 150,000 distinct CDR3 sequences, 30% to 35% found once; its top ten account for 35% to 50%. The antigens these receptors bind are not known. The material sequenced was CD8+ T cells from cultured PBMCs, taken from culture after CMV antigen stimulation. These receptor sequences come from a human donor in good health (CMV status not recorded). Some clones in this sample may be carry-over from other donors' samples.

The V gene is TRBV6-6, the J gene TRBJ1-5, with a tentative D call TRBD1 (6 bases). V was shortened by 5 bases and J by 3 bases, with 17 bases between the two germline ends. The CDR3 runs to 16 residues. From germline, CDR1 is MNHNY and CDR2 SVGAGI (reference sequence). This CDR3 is CASSLGGPRDNQPQHF. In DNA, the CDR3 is TGTGCCAGCAGTCTTGGGGGCCCCCGGGACAATCAGCCCCAGCATTTT.

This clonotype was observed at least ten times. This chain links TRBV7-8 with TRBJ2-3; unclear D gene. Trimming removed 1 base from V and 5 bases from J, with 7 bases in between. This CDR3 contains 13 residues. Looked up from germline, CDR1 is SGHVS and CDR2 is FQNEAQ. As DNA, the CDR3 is TGTGCCAGCAGCTTAGTCCCCCTAGATACGCAGTATTTT. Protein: CASSLVPLDTQYF.

The CDR3 loop reads CASSPWSYEQYF. CDR3 sequence (DNA): TGTGCCAGCAGCCCCTGGTCCTACGAGCAGTACTTC. The chain joins TRBV7-8 to TRBJ2-7; no clear D gene. Germline V CDR1 and CDR2: SGHVS, FQNEAQ. CDR3 length: 12 residues. V was cut by 5 bases and J by 1 base, with 6 bases left in between.

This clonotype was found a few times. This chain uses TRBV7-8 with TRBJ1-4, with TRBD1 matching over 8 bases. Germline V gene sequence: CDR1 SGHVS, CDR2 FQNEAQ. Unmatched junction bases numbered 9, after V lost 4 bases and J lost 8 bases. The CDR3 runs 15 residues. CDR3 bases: TGTGCCAGCAGCTCGGTGGACAGGGAACGAGAAAAACTGTTTTTT. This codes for CASSSVDREREKLFF. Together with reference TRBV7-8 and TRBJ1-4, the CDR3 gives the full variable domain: GAGVSQSPRYKVAKRGQDVALRCDPISGHVSLFWYQQALGQGPEFLTYFQNEAQLDKSGLPSDRFFAERPEGSVSTLKIQRTQQEDSAVYLCASSSVDREREKLFFGSGTQLSVL.

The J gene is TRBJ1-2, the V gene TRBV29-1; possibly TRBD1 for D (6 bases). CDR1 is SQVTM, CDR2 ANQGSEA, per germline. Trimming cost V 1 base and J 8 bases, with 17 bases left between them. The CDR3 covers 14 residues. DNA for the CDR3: TGCAGCGTTGAAGGCTATCCGGGGGCCCGAGGCTACACCTTC. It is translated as CSVEGYPGARGYTF.

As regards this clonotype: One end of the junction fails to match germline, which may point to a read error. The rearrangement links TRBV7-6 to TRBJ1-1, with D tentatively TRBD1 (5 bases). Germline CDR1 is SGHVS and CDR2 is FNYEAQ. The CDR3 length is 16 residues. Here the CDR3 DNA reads TGTGCTAGCAGCCCACTACTAGACAGTCCGAACACTGAAGCTTTCTTT. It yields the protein CASSPLLDSPNTEAFF. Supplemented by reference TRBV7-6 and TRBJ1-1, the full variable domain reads GAGVSQSPRYKVTKRGQDVALRCDPISGHVSLYWYRQALGQGPEFLTYFNYEAQQDKSGLPNDRFSAERPEGSISTLTIQRTEQRDSAMYRCASSPLLDSPNTEAFFGQGTRLTVV.

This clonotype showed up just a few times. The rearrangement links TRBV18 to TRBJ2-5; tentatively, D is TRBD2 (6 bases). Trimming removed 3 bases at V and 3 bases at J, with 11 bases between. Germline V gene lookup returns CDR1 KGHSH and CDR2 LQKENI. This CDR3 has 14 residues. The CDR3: CASSPRSGEETQYF. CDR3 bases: TGTGCCAGCTCACCTCGTTCGGGAGAAGAGACCCAGTACTTC.

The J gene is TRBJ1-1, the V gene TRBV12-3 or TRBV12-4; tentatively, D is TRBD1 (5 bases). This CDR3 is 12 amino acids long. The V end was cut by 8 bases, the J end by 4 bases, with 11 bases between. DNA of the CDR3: TGTGCCAGCGGGGGTATGGGCACTGAAGCTTTCTTT. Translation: CASGGMGTEAFF.

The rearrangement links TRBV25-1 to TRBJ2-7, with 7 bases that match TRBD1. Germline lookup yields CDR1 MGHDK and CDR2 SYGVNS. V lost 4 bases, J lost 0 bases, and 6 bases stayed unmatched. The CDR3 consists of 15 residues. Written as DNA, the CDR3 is TGTGCCAGCAGTGTACCGGGACAGATCTCCTACGAGCAGTACTTC. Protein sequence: CASSVPGQISYEQYF.

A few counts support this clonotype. CDR3 protein: CASSLSYRQGVYEQYF. The CDR3 DNA follows: TGTGCCAGCAGCTTATCGTATCGGCAGGGCGTCTACGAGCAGTACTTC. This chain links TRBV7-8 with TRBJ2-7, with a possible D match to TRBD1 (5 bases). V gave up 2 bases and J gave up 3 bases, with 17 bases separating them. Germline loops: CDR1 SGHVS, CDR2 FQNEAQ. The CDR3 is 16 residues long.

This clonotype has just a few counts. The CDR3 nucleotides are TGCAGCGTCTCCATTCTAGGGCGGGAGTTAGACACTGAAGCTTTCTTT. It translates to CSVSILGRELDTEAFF. The chain carries TRBV29-1 and TRBJ1-1, with unresolved D. Germline V gene data show CDR1 as SQVTM and CDR2 as ANQGSEA. CDR3 length: 16 amino acids. The V gene lost 6 bases and the J gene lost 3 bases, with 23 bases spanning the gap.

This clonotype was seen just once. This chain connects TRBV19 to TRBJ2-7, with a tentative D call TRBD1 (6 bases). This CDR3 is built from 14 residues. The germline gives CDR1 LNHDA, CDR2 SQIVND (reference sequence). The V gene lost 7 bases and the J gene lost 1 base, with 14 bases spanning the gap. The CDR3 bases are TGTGCCAGTAACCCGGGACACCCGTCCTACGAGCAGTACTTC. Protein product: CASNPGHPSYEQYF.

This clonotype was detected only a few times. The CDR3 is CASSGTARGYTF. The CDR3 DNA sequence: TGTGCCAGCAGTGGGACAGCAAGGGGCTACACCTTC. The chain couples TRBV25-1 to TRBJ1-2; D perhaps matches TRBD1 (6 bases). This CDR3 is 12 amino acids long. From germline, CDR1 is MGHDK and CDR2 SYGVNS. V was cut by 4 bases and J by 8 bases, with 11 bases left in between.

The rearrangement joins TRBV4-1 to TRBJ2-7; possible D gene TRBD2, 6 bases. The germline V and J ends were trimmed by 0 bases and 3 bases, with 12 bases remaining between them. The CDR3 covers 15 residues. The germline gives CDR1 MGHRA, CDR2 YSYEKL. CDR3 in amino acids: CASSQEGGDFYEQYF. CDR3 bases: TGCGCCAGCAGCCAAGAAGGAGGGGACTTCTACGAGCAGTACTTC.

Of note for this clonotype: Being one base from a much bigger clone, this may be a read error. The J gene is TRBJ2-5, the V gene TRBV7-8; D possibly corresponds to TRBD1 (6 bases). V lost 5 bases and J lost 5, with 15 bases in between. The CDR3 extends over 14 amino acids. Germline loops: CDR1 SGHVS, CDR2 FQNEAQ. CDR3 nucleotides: TGTGCCAGCAGCCGATCCAGGGGTGGGGAGACCCAGTACTTC. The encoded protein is CASSRSRGGETQYF.

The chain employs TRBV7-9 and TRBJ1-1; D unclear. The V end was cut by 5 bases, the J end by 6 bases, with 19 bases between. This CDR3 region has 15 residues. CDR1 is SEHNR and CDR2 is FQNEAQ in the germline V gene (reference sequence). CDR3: CASSAWTDFVSEAFF. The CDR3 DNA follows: TGTGCCAGCAGCGCCTGGACCGACTTCGTGTCTGAAGCTTTCTTT. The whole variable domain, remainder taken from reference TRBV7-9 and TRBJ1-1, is DTGVSQNPRHKITKRGQNVTFRCDPISEHNRLYWYRQTLGQGPEFLTYFQNEAQLEKSRLLSDRFSAERPKGSFSTLEIQRTEQGDSAMYLCASSAWTDFVSEAFFGQGTRLTVV.